This TCR beta chain appears in the sequencing data of a study of blood T cells in healthy people across ages (dated by TCRdb to 2014 to 2015). Background on the whole study: In model experiments, roughly one uniquely barcoded TCR beta cDNA molecule per two T cells was captured by template switching. For two donors (one aged 18 to 29 and one aged 80 or older), the study analyzed two additional independent replicas of 1 million unique cDNA reads from the same blood draw. Four age groups were formed from the donors: young (average about 15 years), middle-aged (less than 40), aged (roughly 59) and long-lived (roughly 81). Using deep sequencing normalized with unique cDNA molecular identifiers, the study measured how TCR beta repertoire diversity changes with age. What the work shows at the level of the full study, not this receptor alone: As age increased, observed TCR beta diversity per million T cells dropped in a roughly linear way, and a significant reduction was already evident by age about 40. Estimates of total diversity based on one million sequenced T cells were regarded as lower bounds and as underestimates. Donor CMV infection status was unknown, potentially confounding age-related changes in expanded clonotypes. Compared with the aged group, more naive CD4+ T cells, fewer expanded clones and increased TCR diversity were shown by the long-lived group, suggesting age selection. Since profiling was done on bulk unsorted PBMCs, naive and antigen-experienced compartments could not be conclusively compared. The percentage of naive T cells measured by flow cytometry correlated strongly with observed TCR beta diversity.

The CDR3 covers 16 residues, taking in both the cysteine and the phenylalanine. Here the CDR3 DNA is all that survives: 48 bases in frame from base 1. V and J lose 0 bases and 7 bases, and a span of 19 bases separates them. CDR1 and CDR2, per the germline V gene, are LGHNA and YNFKEQ. Remarks on this clonotype: Its antigen has not been determined. A read error may explain this, as a much larger clone is one base away.

Libraries were made using 5' RACE. Sequencer: Illumina HiSeq 2500. A second PCR of roughly 6 to 12 cycles was performed with a sample-barcoded 5' primer and a J-beta primer mix. A unique molecular identifier was introduced onto each TCR beta cDNA molecule by a template-switch 5' adaptor carrying 12 random nucleotides. Each sample yielded at least 2.5 million CDR3-containing paired-end reads. First-strand cDNA was synthesized from all RNA with the Mint cDNA synthesis kit, primed by a TRBC-specific oligonucleotide. Following uracil-DNA glycosylase treatment, all cDNA underwent a first 18-cycle PCR with the universal primers M1SS and BC2_uni_R. The original pipeline was this. Each sample was normalized by randomly selecting 1 million high-quality reads, each carrying a distinct molecular identifier. Instead of being binned into consensus sequences, reads with shared molecular identifiers were discarded. MiTCR, run with a Q25 quality threshold and the strictest error-elimination algorithm, handled CDR3 identification, clonotype clustering and error correction. A nonparametric unseen species model with Euler transformation was used to estimate a lower bound on total TCR beta diversity. In TCRdb, the public reads were trimmed at Q25 with fastp and aligned with MiXCR, with productive beta chains retained. Every entry covers one CDR3 protein and lists the most common genes and DNA from its rows. For this entry, the V and J calls and clone size follow TCRdb and not the study's own pipeline. This sample is represented by 750,000 to 850,000 distinct CDR3 sequences; roughly 25% of them were singletons. The biggest ten clones account for under 4% of the sample.

The donors were around 39 Caucasian individuals from Russia, aged 6 to 90 years, who were systemically healthy. Approximately 9 milliliters of peripheral blood were collected from each donor into EDTA-treated Vacutainer tubes. Ficoll-Paque density-gradient centrifugation was used to isolate PBMCs, with at least 6 million per sample. Trizol reagent was used to extract total RNA from PBMCs, with at least 6 micrograms per sample. For every donor, an aliquot of PBMCs went through flow cytometry to measure the percentages of naive CD45RAhigh/CD27high T cells. These sequences were also reported in another study, on T cells of mothers and their children. The second study, in turn, reports: Donors were nine systemically healthy Caucasian individuals: three mothers and their six children. cDNA synthesis consumed the entire amount of extracted RNA, loaded at 1.5 ug RNA in each 15 ul reaction. Sample barcodes and 2-4 random nucleotides were added via the M1S primer in the second PCR. Each mother yielded over 9 million TCR beta CDR3 reads and each child about 3 million reads. In both related and unrelated pairs, thymic selection shapes the output of TCR recombination in a similar way, with inherited differences having only a minor effect. Related mother-child pairs always showed normalized repertoire overlap that was slightly higher than in unrelated mother-child pairs, though the difference was never significant. With a sensitivity of 90 to 100 clones per million clonotypes, no persistent microchimeric T cell clones were detected. The study used deep NGS to compare TCR beta repertoires of mothers and children, seeking features distinguishing related mother-child pairs from unrelated individuals. On average, the children were approximately 11 +/- 4 years old, while the mothers were approximately 41 +/- 4 years old. After adapter ligation with NEBNext reagents, the libraries were sequenced on Illumina HiSeq 2000 with 100+100 nt paired-end reads. Mother and child libraries were prepared a month apart and sequenced in separate runs to prevent cross-contamination. For each donor, between about 450,000 and 2,300,000 distinct TCR beta clonotypes were identified. Naive TCR beta clonotypes were estimated from low-frequency clonotypes matched to each donor's FACS-determined naive share, without sorting.

The specimen was blood. This chain is built from TRBV4-2 and TRBJ2-7; TRBD1 could be the D gene, as 6 bases match. This TCR derives from a boy aged 5-17 years in good health. Here is the DNA: TGTGCCAGCAGCCAAGAGTTCGGACAGCGCCGGGAAGAGCAGTACTTC. This codes for CASSQEFGQRREEQYF.